This TCR beta chain is drawn from a study of CD8 T cells in Susac syndrome. Per germline, CDR1 SNHLY and CDR2 FYNNEI. This CDR3 comprises 16 residues. Trimming pared 6 bases from V and 2 bases from J, leaving 17 bases between. TCR beta sequencing was performed on blood CD8+ and CD4+ T cells. RNA in amounts of roughly 0.5 to 1 ug was reverse transcribed with random hexamers. MiXCR, applied by TCRdb to the immunoSEQ multiplex PCR reads, yields one record per CDR3 protein. The profile shows 150,000 to 200,000 distinct CDR3 sequences, around 96% of them singletons. This clonotype was obtained from a human donor in good health. The sequenced material came from CD4+ T cells from PBMCs. The chain links TRBV2 to TRBJ2-4; TRBD2 is a possible D gene (6 bases). In nucleotides, the CDR3 is TGTGCCAGCAGAAGCGACAGAGGAGGGTCCAAAAACATTCAGTACTTC. This sequence encodes CASRSDRGGSKNIQYF.